The 23 T cell receptor beta chains listed next were all sequenced from one sample in a study of blood T cell repertoires in COVID-19. The data were produced by immunoSEQ multiplex PCR, yet TCRdb's version contains in-frame clones alone and is incomplete. The sample has about 150,000 clones, roughly 80% seen once. Input material: PBMCs or T cells enriched from blood (not recorded which). The receptors were gathered from a woman in her forties or fifties who had recovered from COVID-19.

The chain has TRBV6-1 and TRBJ2-5, with D possibly TRBD1 on 5 matching bases. The CDR3 contains 16 residues. The germline CDR1 and CDR2 sequences are MNHNS and SASEGT. Trimming removed 2 bases from V and 5 bases from J, with 18 bases in between. The chain's CDR3 is CASSEPWEGVTETQYF. The CDR3 nucleotides read TGTGCCAGCAGTGAACCTTGGGAAGGGGTGACTGAGACCCAGTACTTC.

As to this clone: Distinct nucleotide sequences in the sample also encode this CDR3. The gene calls are TRBV7-9 and TRBJ2-3, with TRBD2 matching 9 bases. J was trimmed by 6 bases and V by 1 base; bases with no gene match: 5. Germline CDR1 is SEHNR and CDR2 is FQNEAQ (reference sequence). CDR3 size: 15 residues. The CDR3 reads CASSLVRGGLDTQYF. The CDR3 DNA reads TGTGCCAGCAGCTTAGTGCGGGGGGGCCTCGATACGCAGTATTTT.

This clone has only one observation. The V and J genes are TRBV5-1 and TRBJ1-4, with a tentative D call TRBD1 (5 bases). Per the germline V gene, CDR1 is SGHRS and CDR2 is YFSETQ. The CDR3 is 13 amino acids. Between the trimmed V and J ends, which lost 1 base and 5 bases, there was a span of 6 bases. CDR3 amino acids: CASSLQGNEKLFF. The CDR3 DNA reads TGCGCCAGCAGCTTGCAGGGCAATGAAAAACTGTTTTTT. Drawing the rest from reference TRBV5-1 and TRBJ1-4, the complete variable domain is KAGVTQTPRYLIKTRGQQVTLSCSPISGHRSVSWYQQTPGQGLQFLFEYFSETQRNKGNFPGRFSGRQFSNSRSEMNVSTLELGDSALYLCASSLQGNEKLFFGSGTQLSVL.

This clone showed up just a few times. V gene TRBV28 combines with J gene TRBJ2-1; 11 bases are a match to TRBD2. In germline, CDR1 is MDHEN, CDR2 SYDVKM. The CDR3 runs to 17 residues. V trimming: 6 bases; J trimming: 0 bases; junction bases outside the gene matches: 7. CDR3 sequence: CASSSHSGGASYNEQFF. CDR3 bases: TGTGCCAGCAGCTCCCATAGCGGGGGGGCCTCCTACAATGAGCAGTTCTTC. The variable domain in full, with the rest retrieved from reference TRBV28 and TRBJ2-1, is DVKVTQSSRYLVKRTGEKVFLECVQDMDHENMFWYRQDPGLGLRLIYFSYDVKMKEKGDIPEGYSVSREKKERFSLILESASTNQTSMYLCASSSHSGGASYNEQFFGPGTRLTVL.

The genes are TRBV27 and TRBJ2-2, with 7 bases matching TRBD1. Per germline, CDR1 MNHEY and CDR2 SMNVEV (reference sequence). CDR3 size: 16 residues. V lost 3 bases, J lost 8 bases, and 12 bases stayed unmatched. This CDR3 is CASSFIDRAAGGELFF. The CDR3 DNA reads as TGTGCCAGCAGTTTTATAGACAGGGCCGCCGGAGGGGAGCTGTTTTTT.

The count of this clone is one. The chain couples TRBV28 to TRBJ2-4; maybe TRBD2 (6 bases). This CDR3 has 18 amino acids. V gave up 2 bases and J gave up 0 bases, with 17 bases separating them. Germline V gene sequence: CDR1 MDHEN, CDR2 SYDVKM. DNA of the CDR3: TGTGCCAGCAGTTTAGGGGGGTGGGAGCGGCTAGCCAAAAACATTCAGTACTTC. Translation gives CASSLGGWERLAKNIQYF.

This clone showed up just once. The chain has TRBV5-6 and TRBJ1-4; 10 nucleotides agree with TRBD1. V dropped 3 bases and J dropped 4; count of bases not matched to a gene: 3. The CDR3 is made up of 15 amino acids. Germline V gives CDR1 SGHDT, CDR2 YYEEEE. The CDR3 region has the DNA TGTGCCAGCAGCTACCGGGACAGGGGTAATGAAAAACTGTTTTTT. Its translation: CASSYRDRGNEKLFF.

The rearrangement links TRBV4-2 to TRBJ2-7; the match to TRBD1 covers 11 bases. The CDR3 runs 17 residues. V lost 0 bases and J lost 5; bases outside the gene matches: 9. The germline V gene encodes CDR1 LGHNA and CDR2 YNFKEQ. This CDR3 reads CASSQEGPRGQGDEQYF. The DNA for the CDR3 is TGTGCCAGCAGCCAAGAAGGCCCTCGGGGACAGGGGGACGAGCAGTACTTC.

The V call is TRBV11-3, the J call TRBJ1-1, with a weak D call TRBD1 (6 bases). Germline-derived CDR1 and CDR2 are SGHNT and YENEEA. The V gene lost 1 base and the J gene lost 4 bases, with 13 bases spanning the gap. This CDR3 region has 15 residues. The chain's CDR3 is CASSLVGAIPTEAFF. For the CDR3, the DNA is TGTGCCAGCAGCTTAGTGGGGGCGATTCCCACTGAAGCTTTCTTT.

This clone was found a few times. This chain links TRBV4-2 with TRBJ1-2; tentative D call: TRBD1 (6 bases). The CDR3 extends over 14 amino acids. The germline V gene has CDR1 LGHNA and CDR2 YNFKEQ. With 2 bases removed from V and 4 bases from J, the gap between germline ends came to 11 bases. As DNA, the CDR3 is TGTGCCAGCAGCCAAAGACAGGAAAGCTATGGCTACACCTTC. This translates into CASSQRQESYGYTF.

The gene calls are TRBV7-3 and TRBJ2-2; D might be TRBD2 (6 bases). The CDR3 covers 17 residues. The V gene's germline CDR1 is SGHTA and CDR2 FQGTGA. Trimming cost V 5 bases and J 5 bases, with 21 bases left between them. This CDR3 reads CASSPLHGGVFTGELFF. In DNA, the CDR3 is TGTGCCAGCAGCCCATTACACGGGGGAGTTTTTACCGGGGAGCTGTTTTTT.

This clone was counted a single time. The chain recombines TRBV6-5 with TRBJ2-1; D is uncertain. Trimming pared 7 bases from V and 0 bases from J, leaving 7 bases between. The CDR3 sequence is 13 residues long. CDR1 and CDR2 (germline): MNHEY, SVGAGI. Here the CDR3 DNA reads TGTGCCAGCAACTCATACTCCTACAATGAGCAGTTCTTC. This sequence encodes CASNSYSYNEQFF.

The chain combines TRBV7-9 with TRBJ2-4; possible D gene TRBD2, 6 bases. V was pared by 5 bases and J by 0 bases, with 11 bases between. Germline lookup yields CDR1 SEHNR and CDR2 FQNEAQ (reference sequence). This CDR3 contains 15 residues. CDR3 in amino acids: CASSPGGVAKNIQYF. The CDR3 nucleotides read TGTGCCAGCAGCCCCGGGGGTGTAGCCAAAAACATTCAGTACTTC.

The chain combines TRBV19 with TRBJ1-6; D remains ambiguous. This CDR3 comprises 18 residues. CDR1 LNHDA and CDR2 SQIVND come from the germline V gene (reference sequence). The ends were cut back, 3 bases at V and 6 bases at J, with 21 bases in the middle. The DNA for the CDR3 is TGTGCCAGTAGTATCACGACTGCCTCGGAACGAACTAATTCACCCCTCCACTTT. Translating gives CASSITTASERTNSPLHF.

The chain recombines TRBV11-2 with TRBJ2-1; TRBD1 matches at 10 bases. The CDR3 runs to 14 residues. The V and J ends lost 3 bases and 5 bases, in that order; junction bases with no gene match: 1. Germline CDR1 is SGHAT and CDR2 is FQNNGV. The DNA for the CDR3 is TGTGCCAGCAGCTTGGGGACAGGGGACAATGAGCAGTTCTTC. Amino acids: CASSLGTGDNEQFF. Full variable domain (remainder filled in from reference TRBV11-2 and TRBJ2-1): EAGVAQSPRYKIIEKRQSVAFWCNPISGHATLYWYQQILGQGPKLLIQFQNNGVVDDSQLPKDRFSAERLKGVDSTLKIQPAKLEDSAVYLCASSLGTGDNEQFFGPGTRLTVL.

The chain is built from TRBV7-9 and TRBJ1-6, with no clear D. The CDR3 runs to 17 residues. V was trimmed by 5 bases and J by 0 bases, leaving 14 bases between them. Germline loops: CDR1 SEHNR, CDR2 FQNEAQ (reference sequence). The CDR3 DNA reads as TGTGCCAGCAGCAAGACACCCTCGAGCTCCTATAATTCACCCCTCCACTTT. This codes for CASSKTPSSSYNSPLHF.

The rearrangement joins TRBV7-9 to TRBJ1-6, with D maybe TRBD1 (6 bases). Germline values: CDR1 SEHNR, CDR2 FQNEAQ (reference sequence). Trimming took 3 bases from V and 9 from J, leaving 21 bases between them. The CDR3 contains 17 residues. The CDR3 bases are TGTGCCAGCAGCTTCGGCGAGGAACAGGGAGTTGGTTCACCCCTCCACTTT. This sequence encodes CASSFGEEQGVGSPLHF.

The rearrangement joins TRBV5-1 to TRBJ1-1, with D hard to call. This CDR3 has 14 residues. Per the germline V gene, CDR1 is SGHRS and CDR2 is YFSETQ. Trimming shortened V by 0 bases and J by 1 base, and 7 bases separated the two germline ends. In nucleotides, the CDR3 is TGCGCCAGCAGCTTGGACCCGAGGAACACTGAAGCTTTCTTT. This sequence encodes CASSLDPRNTEAFF.

The V gene is TRBV18, the J gene TRBJ1-1; D is unresolved. V was pared by 2 bases and J by 11 bases, with 18 bases between. The CDR3 sequence is 14 residues long. Germline V gene data show CDR1 as KGHSH and CDR2 as LQKENI. The CDR3 region has the DNA TGTGCCAGCTCACCAAAGGGAGGAGATATTGAGGCTTTCTTT. This sequence encodes CASSPKGGDIEAFF. Full variable domain (missing parts from reference TRBV18 and TRBJ1-1): NAGVMQNPRHLVRRRGQEARLRCSPMKGHSHVYWYRQLPEEGLKFMVYLQKENIIDESGMPKERFSAEFPKEGPSILRIQQVVRGDSAAYFCASSPKGGDIEAFFGQGTRLTVV.

This chain uses TRBV9 with TRBJ1-6, with 8 bases lining up with TRBD1. The CDR3 totals 16 residues. The germline V gene encodes CDR1 SGDLS and CDR2 YYNGEE. Trimming removed 3 bases from V and 3 bases from J; junction bases left unmatched: 5. CDR3 bases: TGTGCCAGCAGCGGTGGGGGACAGGACTATAATTCACCCCTCCACTTT. Amino acid sequence: CASSGGGQDYNSPLHF.

V usage is TRBV12-5 and J usage is TRBJ1-4, with 9 bases aligning to TRBD1. CDR3 length: 18 amino acids. Germline V gene sequence: CDR1 LGHNT, CDR2 FRNRAP. The junction had 7 bases not matched to a gene; V was cut back by 1 base and J by 1 base. In DNA, the CDR3 is TGTGCTAGTGGTTTGGAGGGGACAGGGAAGGTAACTAATGAAAAACTGTTTTTT. Protein sequence: CASGLEGTGKVTNEKLFF.

This clone has more than one count but fewer than ten. V gene TRBV10-2 combines with J gene TRBJ2-7; 11 bases match TRBD1. V shed 7 bases, J shed 0 bases, and the junction held 8 bases outside the gene matches. The CDR3 runs 16 residues. CDR1 WSHSY and CDR2 SAAADI come from the germline V gene. CDR3 amino acids: CASTDPGTGGSYEQYV. The CDR3 nucleotides are TGCGCCAGCACTGACCCCGGGACAGGGGGCTCCTACGAGCAGTACGTC.

The chain has TRBV7-9 and TRBJ2-3; the match to TRBD1 covers 7 bases. V was clipped by 5 bases and J by 3 bases; unmatched bases: 5. CDR1 and CDR2 from the germline V gene are SEHNR and FQNEAQ (reference sequence). The CDR3 length is 14 residues. CDR3 region: CASSTRTGTDTQYF. The CDR3 DNA sequence: TGTGCCAGCAGCACCCGGACAGGAACAGATACGCAGTATTTT. The full variable domain, its missing parts supplied by reference TRBV7-9 and TRBJ2-3, is DTGVSQNPRHKITKRGQNVTFRCDPISEHNRLYWYRQTLGQGPEFLTYFQNEAQLEKSRLLSDRFSAERPKGSFSTLEIQRTEQGDSAMYLCASSTRTGTDTQYFGPGTRLTVL.